This T cell receptor beta chain was obtained from a study of OX40 agonist ivuxolimab in advanced cancers. This CDR3 comprises 16 residues. Germline-derived CDR1 and CDR2 are SGHNT and YENEEA. V dropped 2 bases and J dropped 4; count of bases not matched to a gene: 7. Produced via immunoSEQ multiplex PCR; TCRdb's table is partial and in-frame only. The sample has under 13,000 clones, 65% to 85% seen once. This material consisted of CD4+ or CD8+ T cells sorted from blood, taken in a trial of the OX40 agonist ivuxolimab. The chain combines TRBV11-3 with TRBJ2-3; 9 bases agree with TRBD2. This TCR was recovered from an adult with an advanced solid tumor such as melanoma, head and neck, liver or kidney cancer. The CDR3 reads CASSLRQAGGADTQYF. The CDR3 nucleotides are TGTGCCAGCAGCTTACGTCAAGCGGGGGGCGCAGATACGCAGTATTTT.